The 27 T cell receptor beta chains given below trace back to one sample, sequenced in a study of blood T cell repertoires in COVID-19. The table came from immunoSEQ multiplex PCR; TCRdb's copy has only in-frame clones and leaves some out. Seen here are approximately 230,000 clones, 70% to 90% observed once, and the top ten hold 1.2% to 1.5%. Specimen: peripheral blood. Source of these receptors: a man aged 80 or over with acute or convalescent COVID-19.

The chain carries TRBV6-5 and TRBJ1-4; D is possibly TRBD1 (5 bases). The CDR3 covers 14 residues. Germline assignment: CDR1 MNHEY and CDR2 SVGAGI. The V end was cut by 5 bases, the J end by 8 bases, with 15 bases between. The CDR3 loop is CASSPREGREKLFF. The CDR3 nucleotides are TGTGCCAGCAGTCCCAGGGAAGGGAGGGAAAAACTGTTTTTT.

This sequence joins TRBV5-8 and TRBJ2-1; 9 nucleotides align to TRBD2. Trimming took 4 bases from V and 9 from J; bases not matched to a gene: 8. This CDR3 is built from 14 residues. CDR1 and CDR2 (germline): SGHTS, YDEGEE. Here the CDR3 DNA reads TGTGCCAGCAGCCTGGGACTAGCACAGGGTGAGCAGTTCTTC. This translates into CASSLGLAQGEQFF.

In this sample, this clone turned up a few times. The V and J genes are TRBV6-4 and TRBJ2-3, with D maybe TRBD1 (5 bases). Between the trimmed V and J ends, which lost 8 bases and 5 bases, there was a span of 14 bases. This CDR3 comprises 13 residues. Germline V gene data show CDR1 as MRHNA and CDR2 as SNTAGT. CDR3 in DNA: TGTGCCAGCTCGGTCAGCCAGGGAGATACGCAGTATTTT. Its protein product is CASSVSQGDTQYF.

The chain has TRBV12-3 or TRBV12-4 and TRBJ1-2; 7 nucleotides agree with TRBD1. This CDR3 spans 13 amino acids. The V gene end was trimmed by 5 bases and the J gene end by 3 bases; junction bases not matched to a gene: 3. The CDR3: CASSQTGYYGYTF. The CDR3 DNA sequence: TGTGCCAGCAGTCAGACAGGGTACTATGGCTACACCTTC.

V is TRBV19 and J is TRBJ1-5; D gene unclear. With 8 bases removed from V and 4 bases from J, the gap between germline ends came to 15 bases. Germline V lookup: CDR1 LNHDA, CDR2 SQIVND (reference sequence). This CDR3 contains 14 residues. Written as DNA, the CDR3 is TGTGCCAGTTGGGATTTGAGGGTTAATCAGCCCCAGCATTTT. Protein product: CASWDLRVNQPQHF.

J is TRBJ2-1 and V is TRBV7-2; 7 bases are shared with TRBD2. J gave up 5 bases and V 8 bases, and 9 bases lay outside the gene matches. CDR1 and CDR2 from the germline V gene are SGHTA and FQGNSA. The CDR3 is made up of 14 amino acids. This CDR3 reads CASGAAGDHNEQFF. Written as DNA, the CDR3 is TGTGCCAGCGGGGCGGCGGGAGACCACAATGAGCAGTTCTTC.

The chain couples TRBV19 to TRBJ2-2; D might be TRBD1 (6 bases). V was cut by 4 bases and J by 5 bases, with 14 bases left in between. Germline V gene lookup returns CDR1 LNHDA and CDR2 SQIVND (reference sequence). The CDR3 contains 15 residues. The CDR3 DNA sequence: TGTGCCAGTAGTACGTGGACAGCTTTTACCGGGGAGCTGTTTTTT. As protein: CASSTWTAFTGELFF.

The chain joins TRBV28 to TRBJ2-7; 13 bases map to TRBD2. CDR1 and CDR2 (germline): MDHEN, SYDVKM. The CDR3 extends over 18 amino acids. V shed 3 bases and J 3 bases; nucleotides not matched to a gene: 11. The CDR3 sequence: CASSFRGLAGPSFYEQYF. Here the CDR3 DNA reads TGTGCCAGCAGTTTTAGGGGACTAGCGGGGCCTAGCTTCTACGAGCAGTACTTC.

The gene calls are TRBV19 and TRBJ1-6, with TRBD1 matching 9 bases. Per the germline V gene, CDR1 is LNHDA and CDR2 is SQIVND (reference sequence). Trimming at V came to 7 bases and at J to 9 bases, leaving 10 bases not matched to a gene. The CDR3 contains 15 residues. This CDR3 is CASTDLDRGSSPLHF. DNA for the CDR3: TGTGCCAGTACCGACCTGGACAGGGGATCTTCACCCCTCCACTTT.

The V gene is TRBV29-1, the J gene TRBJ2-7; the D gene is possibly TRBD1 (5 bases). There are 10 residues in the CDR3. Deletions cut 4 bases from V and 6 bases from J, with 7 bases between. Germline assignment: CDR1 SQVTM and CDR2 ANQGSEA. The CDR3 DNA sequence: TGCAGCGTTGGACAGTCCGAGCAGTACTTC. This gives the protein CSVGQSEQYF.

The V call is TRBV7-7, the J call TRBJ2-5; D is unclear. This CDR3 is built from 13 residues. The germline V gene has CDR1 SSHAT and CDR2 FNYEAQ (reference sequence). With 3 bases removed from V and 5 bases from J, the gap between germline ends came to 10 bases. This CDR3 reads CASSFAPRETQYF. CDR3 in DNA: TGTGCCAGCAGCTTTGCCCCCCGGGAGACCCAGTACTTC.

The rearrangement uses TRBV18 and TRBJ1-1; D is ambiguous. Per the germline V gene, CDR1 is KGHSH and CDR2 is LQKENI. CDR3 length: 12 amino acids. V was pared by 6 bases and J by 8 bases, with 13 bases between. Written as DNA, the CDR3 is TGTGCCAGCTCTTCGACTCTGGTCGAAGCTTTCTTT. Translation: CASSSTLVEAFF. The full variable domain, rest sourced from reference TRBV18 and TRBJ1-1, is NAGVMQNPRHLVRRRGQEARLRCSPMKGHSHVYWYRQLPEEGLKFMVYLQKENIIDESGMPKERFSAEFPKEGPSILRIQQVVRGDSAAYFCASSSTLVEAFFGQGTRLTVV.

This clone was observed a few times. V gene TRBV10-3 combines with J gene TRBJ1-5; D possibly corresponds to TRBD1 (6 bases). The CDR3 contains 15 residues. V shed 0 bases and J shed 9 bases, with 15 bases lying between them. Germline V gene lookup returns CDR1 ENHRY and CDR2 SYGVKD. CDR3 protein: CAISESGTYSPPQHF. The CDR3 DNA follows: TGTGCCATCAGTGAGTCGGGGACATATAGTCCGCCCCAGCATTTT.

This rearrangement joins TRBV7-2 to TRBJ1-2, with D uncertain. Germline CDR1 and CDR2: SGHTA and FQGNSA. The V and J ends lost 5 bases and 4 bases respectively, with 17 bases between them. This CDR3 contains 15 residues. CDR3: CASSPQRAGSYGYTF. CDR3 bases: TGTGCCAGCAGCCCGCAAAGGGCGGGGTCCTATGGCTACACCTTC.

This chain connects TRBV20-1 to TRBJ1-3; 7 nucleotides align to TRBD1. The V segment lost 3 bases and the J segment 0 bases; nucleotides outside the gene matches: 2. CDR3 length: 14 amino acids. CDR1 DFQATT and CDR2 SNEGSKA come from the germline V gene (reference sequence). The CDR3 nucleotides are TGCAGTGCTAGTCGACAGGGCTCTGGAAACACCATATATTTT. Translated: CSASRQGSGNTIYF.

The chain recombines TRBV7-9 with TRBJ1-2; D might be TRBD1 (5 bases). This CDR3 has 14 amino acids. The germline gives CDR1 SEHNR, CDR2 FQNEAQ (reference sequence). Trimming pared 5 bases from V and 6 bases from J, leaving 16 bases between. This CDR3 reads CASSARAPRDGYTF. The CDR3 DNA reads TGTGCCAGCAGCGCCCGAGCCCCCAGGGATGGCTACACCTTC.

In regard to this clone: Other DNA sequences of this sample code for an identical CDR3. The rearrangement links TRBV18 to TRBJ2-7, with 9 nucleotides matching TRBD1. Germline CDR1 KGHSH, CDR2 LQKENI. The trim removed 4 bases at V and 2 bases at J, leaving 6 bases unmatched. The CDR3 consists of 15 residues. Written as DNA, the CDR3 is TGTGCCAGCTCACTAGGGACAGGGAGGGCCTACGAGCAGTACTTC. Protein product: CASSLGTGRAYEQYF.

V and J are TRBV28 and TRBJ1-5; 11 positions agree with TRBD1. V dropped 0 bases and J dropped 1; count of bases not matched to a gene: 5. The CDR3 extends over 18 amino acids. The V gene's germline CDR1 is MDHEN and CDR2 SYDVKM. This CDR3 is CASSLWGQGVGSNQPQHF. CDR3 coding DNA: TGTGCCAGCAGTTTATGGGGACAGGGGGTTGGGAGCAATCAGCCCCAGCATTTT.

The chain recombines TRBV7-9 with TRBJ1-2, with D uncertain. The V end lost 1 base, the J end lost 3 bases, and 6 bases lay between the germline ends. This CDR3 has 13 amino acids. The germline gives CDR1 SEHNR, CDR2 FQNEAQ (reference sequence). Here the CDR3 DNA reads TGTGCCAGCAGCTTAGTAGACTACTATGGCTACACCTTC. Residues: CASSLVDYYGYTF.

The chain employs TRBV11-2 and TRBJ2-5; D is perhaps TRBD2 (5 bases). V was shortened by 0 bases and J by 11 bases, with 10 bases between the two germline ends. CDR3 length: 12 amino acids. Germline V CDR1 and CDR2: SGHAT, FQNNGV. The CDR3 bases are TGTGCCAGCAGCTTAGAGTTGTCGGGGCAGTACTTC. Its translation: CASSLELSGQYF.

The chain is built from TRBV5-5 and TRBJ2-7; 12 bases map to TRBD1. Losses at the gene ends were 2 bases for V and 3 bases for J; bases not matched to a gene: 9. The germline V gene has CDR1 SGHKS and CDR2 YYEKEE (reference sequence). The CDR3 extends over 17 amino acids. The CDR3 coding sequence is TGTGCCAGCAGCTTCCCCGGGACAGGGGGCTTGGGCTACGAGCAGTACTTC. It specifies CASSFPGTGGLGYEQYF.

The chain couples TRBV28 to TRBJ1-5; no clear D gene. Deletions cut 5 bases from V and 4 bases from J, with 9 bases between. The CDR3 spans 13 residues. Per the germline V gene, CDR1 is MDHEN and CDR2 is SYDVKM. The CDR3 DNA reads TGTGCCAGCAGTCCCCGGACTAATCAGCCCCAGCATTTT. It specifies CASSPRTNQPQHF.

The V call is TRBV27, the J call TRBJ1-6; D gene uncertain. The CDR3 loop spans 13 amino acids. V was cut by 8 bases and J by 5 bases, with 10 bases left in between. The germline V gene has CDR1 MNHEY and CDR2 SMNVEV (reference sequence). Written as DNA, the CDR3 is TGTGCCAGCCGTAGCTATGATAATTCACCCCTCCACTTT. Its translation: CASRSYDNSPLHF.

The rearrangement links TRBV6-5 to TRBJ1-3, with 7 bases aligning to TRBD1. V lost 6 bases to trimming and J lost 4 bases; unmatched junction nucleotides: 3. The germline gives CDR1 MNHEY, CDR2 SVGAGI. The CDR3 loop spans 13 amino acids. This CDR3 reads CASSPDRGNTIYF. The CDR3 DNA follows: TGTGCCAGCAGCCCGGACAGGGGAAACACCATATATTTT.

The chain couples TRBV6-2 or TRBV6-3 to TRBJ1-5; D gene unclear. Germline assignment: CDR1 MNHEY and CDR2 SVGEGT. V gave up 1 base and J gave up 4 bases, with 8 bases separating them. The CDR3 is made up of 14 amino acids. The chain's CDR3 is CASSYFSSNQPQHF. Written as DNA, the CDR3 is TGTGCCAGCAGTTACTTTAGCTCGAATCAGCCCCAGCATTTT.

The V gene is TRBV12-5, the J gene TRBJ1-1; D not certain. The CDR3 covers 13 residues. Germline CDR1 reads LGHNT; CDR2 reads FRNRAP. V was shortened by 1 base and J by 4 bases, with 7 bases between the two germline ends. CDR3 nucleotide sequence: TGTGCTAGTGGTTTGGAAACTTTCACTGAAGCTTTCTTT. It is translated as CASGLETFTEAFF.

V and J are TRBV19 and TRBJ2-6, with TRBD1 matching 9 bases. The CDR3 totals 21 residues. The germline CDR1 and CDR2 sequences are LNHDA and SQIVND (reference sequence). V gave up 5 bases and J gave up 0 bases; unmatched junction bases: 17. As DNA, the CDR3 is TGTGCCAGTAGTTCGATAAGGACCGGGACAGGGCGTAGCTCTGGGGCCAACGTCCTGACTTTC. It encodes CASSSIRTGTGRSSGANVLTF.